The 26 T cell receptor beta chains below were found in one sample sequenced in a study of shared clonotypes between healthy human individuals. Assay used: immunoSEQ multiplex PCR; TCRdb lists only in-frame clones, some missing. The table shows about 2.4 million clones, with 90% to 95% occurring only once. The sequencing input was naive CD4+ T cells sorted from blood. As to subset: CD45RA+ positively selected. Receptor source: a man between 18 and 35 years old in good health.

This clone appeared a single time. The rearrangement links TRBV27 to TRBJ2-7; TRBD2 matches 10 bases. V shed 6 bases, J shed 3 bases, and the junction held 8 bases outside the gene matches. CDR1 MNHEY and CDR2 SMNVEV come from the germline V gene (reference sequence). The CDR3 covers 15 residues. In DNA form, the CDR3 reads TGTGCCAGCAGCCCCGGGACTAGCGCCAGCTACGAGCAGTACTTC. This translates into CASSPGTSASYEQYF.

The count of this clone is one. The rearrangement joins TRBV6-5 to TRBJ2-5; no clear D gene. CDR3 length: 15 amino acids. Trimming pared 0 bases from V and 0 bases from J, leaving 8 bases between. Germline CDR1 MNHEY, CDR2 SVGAGI. CDR3 sequence reads: CASSYSAWYQETQYF. DNA for the CDR3: TGTGCCAGCAGTTACTCCGCCTGGTACCAAGAGACCCAGTACTTC.

CDR3 in DNA: TGCGCCAGCAGCATCACACCGGGACAGGGTTCCTACGAGCAGTACTTC. It translates to CASSITPGQGSYEQYF. The rearrangement joins TRBV5-1 to TRBJ2-7, with 9 bases fitting TRBD1. This CDR3 has 16 amino acids. Germline V lookup: CDR1 SGHRS, CDR2 YFSETQ. The junction had 9 bases not matched to a gene; V was cut back by 4 bases and J by 1 base.

The V call is TRBV10-1, the J call TRBJ2-7; D is perhaps TRBD2 (6 bases). The CDR3 spans 13 residues. Trimming cost V 2 bases and J 5 bases, with 10 bases left between them. Germline CDR1 is WNHNN and CDR2 is SYGVQD (reference sequence). Here the CDR3 DNA reads TGCGCCAGCAGTGAGAGCGGGTTTAACGAGCAGTACTTC. This translates into CASSESGFNEQYF.

The chain employs TRBV19 and TRBJ1-4; D gene uncertain. This CDR3 comprises 14 residues. V shed 6 bases and J shed 8 bases, with 16 bases lying between them. Germline V gene lookup returns CDR1 LNHDA and CDR2 SQIVND (reference sequence). The CDR3 loop reads CASRASMAQEKLFF. The CDR3, as DNA: TGTGCCAGTAGAGCCTCCATGGCACAAGAAAAACTGTTTTTT.

Comments on this clone: The sample carries other DNA sequences with the same CDR3. The chain couples TRBV5-6 to TRBJ2-7, with TRBD1 identical over 7 bases. The CDR3 has 14 residues. J was trimmed by 3 bases and V by 0 bases; bases with no gene match: 3. Germline assignment: CDR1 SGHDT and CDR2 YYEEEE. The chain's CDR3 is CASSLGQGRYEQYF. The CDR3 coding sequence is TGTGCCAGCAGCTTGGGACAGGGTCGCTACGAGCAGTACTTC.

This clone has only one observation. This chain joins TRBV4-3 and TRBJ2-2; a weak D match, TRBD2 (6 bases). The germline CDR1 and CDR2 sequences are LGHNA and YSLEER. This CDR3 is 17 amino acids long. The V gene lost 1 base and the J gene lost 8 bases, with 20 bases spanning the gap. The CDR3 protein is CASSQASNGRRGGELFF. The CDR3 region has the DNA TGCGCCAGCAGCCAAGCATCCAACGGGAGAAGAGGAGGGGAGCTGTTTTTT.

The rearrangement links TRBV30 to TRBJ2-1; D gene uncertain. V was clipped by 3 bases and J by 8 bases, with 8 bases between them. The CDR3 is 11 amino acids. Germline-derived CDR1 and CDR2 are GTSNPN and SVGIG (reference sequence). The CDR3 coding sequence is TGTGCCTGGAGCCTGTTGGATGAGCAGTTCTTC. Protein product: CAWSLLDEQFF.

Written as DNA, the CDR3 is TGCGCCAGCAGCCAGGGACAGGGGGCCCCCGGGGAGCTGTTTTTT. Translation gives CASSQGQGAPGELFF. V gene TRBV5-1 combines with J gene TRBJ2-2; TRBD1 agrees at 12 bases. There are 15 residues in the CDR3. Germline CDR1 is SGHRS and CDR2 is YFSETQ. Trimming cost V 4 bases and J 6 bases; bases outside gene matches: 4.

The rearrangement uses TRBV6-1 and TRBJ2-7; D call uncertain. Trimming stripped 8 bases from V and 0 bases from J, with 8 bases between. CDR3 length: 12 residues. Germline CDR1 is MNHNS and CDR2 is SASEGT. The CDR3 is CASATLSYEQYF. CDR3 in DNA: TGTGCCAGCGCCACACTCTCCTACGAGCAGTACTTC.

This rearrangement joins TRBV11-2 to TRBJ2-7; D ambiguous. Per germline, CDR1 SGHAT and CDR2 FQNNGV. Trimming stripped 6 bases from V and 2 bases from J, with 8 bases between. The CDR3 totals 12 residues. The CDR3 nucleotides are TGTGCCAGCAGTCCGAACGCCTACGAGCAGTACTTC. Its translation is CASSPNAYEQYF.

The rearrangement uses TRBV23-1 and TRBJ2-7; the D is unclear. TRBV23-1 is identified as an open reading frame with a role that is uncertain. Trimming took off 7 bases at V and 5 bases at J, with 9 bases between the two ends. The CDR3 runs to 11 residues. CDR3 loop: CASIEADEQYF. For the CDR3, the DNA is TGCGCCAGCATAGAGGCAGACGAGCAGTACTTC.

Concerning this clone itself: The sample has other DNA sequences that encode this CDR3 too. V usage is TRBV19 and J usage is TRBJ1-5, with D unclear. V was trimmed by 3 bases and J by 0 bases, leaving 3 bases between them. Germline V lookup: CDR1 LNHDA, CDR2 SQIVND (reference sequence). This CDR3 has 13 amino acids. The CDR3 nucleotides are TGTGCCAGTAGTATTACTAGCAATCAGCCCCAGCATTTT. This codes for CASSITSNQPQHF.

The CDR3 spells CASRADYFGGYTF. The DNA of the CDR3 is TGTGCCAGCAGGGCCGATTACTTCGGGGGCTACACCTTC. The V gene is TRBV2, the J gene TRBJ1-2; D not resolved. CDR1 is SNHLY and CDR2 is FYNNEI in the germline V gene. V lost 6 bases and J lost 8, with 16 bases in between. The CDR3 has 13 amino acids.

Note on this clone: Other DNA sequences within the sample encode an identical CDR3. This chain links TRBV18 with TRBJ2-7; 8 positions match TRBD1. V was pared by 3 bases and J by 2 bases, with 3 bases of the junction left unmatched. Germline-derived CDR1 and CDR2 are KGHSH and LQKENI. This CDR3 is 14 amino acids long. The CDR3 region has the DNA TGTGCCAGCTCACCGGGACAGGCAACCTACGAGCAGTACTTC. Protein: CASSPGQATYEQYF. The complete variable domain, with remaining parts taken from reference TRBV18 and TRBJ2-7, reads NAGVMQNPRHLVRRRGQEARLRCSPMKGHSHVYWYRQLPEEGLKFMVYLQKENIIDESGMPKERFSAEFPKEGPSILRIQQVVRGDSAAYFCASSPGQATYEQYFGPGTRLTVT.

J is TRBJ1-1 and V is TRBV6-4; TRBD1 agrees at 7 bases. V was pared by 9 bases and J by 3 bases, with 7 bases of the junction left unmatched. CDR1 and CDR2 (germline): MRHNA, SNTAGT. This CDR3 comprises 13 residues. The CDR3 protein is CASSTGRDTEAFF. CDR3 sequence (DNA): TGTGCCAGTTCGACAGGGAGGGACACTGAAGCTTTCTTT.

Concerning this clone: The same CDR3 also results from other DNA sequences found in this sample. V and J are TRBV5-1 and TRBJ1-4, with D tentatively TRBD1 (5 bases). The germline V gene encodes CDR1 SGHRS and CDR2 YFSETQ. CDR3 length: 14 residues. Trimming cost V 4 bases and J 5 bases, with 12 bases left between them. The CDR3 sequence: CASSLEGVNEKLFF. Written as DNA, the CDR3 is TGCGCCAGCAGCCTCGAAGGGGTGAATGAAAAACTGTTTTTT.

The rearrangement uses TRBV6-6 and TRBJ1-2; weak D call: TRBD1 (5 bases). The V and J ends lost 7 bases and 8 bases respectively, with 14 bases between them. The CDR3 has 12 amino acids. In germline, CDR1 is MNHNY, CDR2 SVGAGI (reference sequence). The chain's CDR3 is CASNAQGRGYTF. The CDR3 DNA sequence: TGTGCCAGCAATGCCCAGGGAAGAGGCTACACCTTC.

Only one count was recorded for this clone. The chain couples TRBV7-2 to TRBJ2-3, with 8 bases aligning to TRBD2. The ends lost 2 bases at V and 0 bases at J; junction bases unmatched: 4. Per the germline V gene, CDR1 is SGHTA and CDR2 is FQGNSA. This CDR3 contains 16 residues. The DNA for the CDR3 is TGTGCCAGCAGCTTAATTGGGACTAGTAGCACAGATACGCAGTATTTT. Amino acid sequence: CASSLIGTSSTDTQYF. The complete variable domain, with remaining parts taken from reference TRBV7-2 and TRBJ2-3, reads GAGVSQSPSNKVTEKGKDVELRCDPISGHTALYWYRQSLGQGLEFLIYFQGNSAPDKSGLPSDRFSAERTGGSVSTLTIQRTQQEDSAVYLCASSLIGTSSTDTQYFGPGTRLTVL.

The rearrangement links TRBV4-1 to TRBJ2-2; 10 bases fit TRBD2. J was trimmed by 3 bases and V by 2 bases; bases with no gene match: 3. The CDR3 consists of 16 residues. Per the germline V gene, CDR1 is MGHRA and CDR2 is YSYEKL. This CDR3 is CASSQTSGIYTGELFF. The DNA of the CDR3 is TGCGCCAGCAGCCAAACTAGCGGGATTTACACCGGGGAGCTGTTTTTT.

This sequence joins TRBV5-1 and TRBJ2-5; 8 bases line up with TRBD2. The junction had 4 bases not matched to a gene; V was cut back by 0 bases and J by 3 bases. The CDR3 spans 15 residues. From germline, CDR1 is SGHRS and CDR2 YFSETQ. CDR3 coding DNA: TGCGCCAGCAGCTTGGGAGGGCGGGAGGAAGAGACCCAGTACTTC. Translation gives CASSLGGREEETQYF.

This CDR3 reads CASTGQGIYGYTF. The CDR3 DNA reads TGTGCCAGCACAGGACAGGGGATCTATGGCTACACCTTC. V gene TRBV6-5 combines with J gene TRBJ1-2, with 9 bases matching TRBD1. The V gene's germline CDR1 is MNHEY and CDR2 SVGAGI. CDR3 length: 13 amino acids. V was clipped by 7 bases and J by 4 bases; unmatched bases: 4.

CDR3: CASSQTSGGWNEQFF. The CDR3 DNA sequence: TGTGCCAGCAGTCAGACTAGCGGGGGATGGAATGAGCAGTTCTTC. The chain recombines TRBV6-5 with TRBJ2-1; 12 bases are a match to TRBD2. Trimming took 5 bases from V and 7 from J; bases not matched to a gene: 6. CDR3 length: 15 residues. Germline CDR1 reads MNHEY; CDR2 reads SVGAGI.

This chain joins TRBV5-5 and TRBJ2-1; 9 positions agree with TRBD2. The CDR3 spans 16 residues. Germline V gene sequence: CDR1 SGHKS, CDR2 YYEKEE (reference sequence). Losses at the gene ends were 0 bases for V and 3 bases for J; bases not matched to a gene: 4. CDR3 amino acids: CASSLVVAGDYNEQFF. The DNA of the CDR3 is TGTGCCAGCAGCTTGGTGGTAGCGGGGGACTACAATGAGCAGTTCTTC.

The V and J genes are TRBV5-1 and TRBJ2-6; 7 bases map to TRBD2. The J segment lost 0 bases and the V segment lost 4 bases, leaving 16 bases of the junction unmatched. CDR3 length: 20 amino acids. Germline CDR1 SGHRS, CDR2 YFSETQ. In DNA form, the CDR3 reads TGCGCCAGCAGCCGGTCCCCGCCGGGGGGAGGCAACTCTGGGGCCAACGTCCTGACTTTC. This encodes CASSRSPPGGGNSGANVLTF.

The chain uses TRBV19 and TRBJ1-6; D gene ambiguous. This CDR3 is 14 amino acids long. Trimming removed 5 bases from V and 7 bases from J, with 12 bases in between. The V gene's germline CDR1 is LNHDA and CDR2 SQIVND (reference sequence). The CDR3 reads CASSVQGSNSPLHF. The CDR3 nucleotides are TGTGCCAGTAGTGTTCAAGGCTCGAATTCACCCCTCCACTTT.